This T cell receptor (beta chain) was obtained from a study of T cells in Graves' hyperthyroidism and ophthalmopathy. Overall study results and limits: Classification by a 13 V-J model distinguished ophthalmopathy from stable hyperthyroidism. Most thyroid clonotypes with frequency above 0.001 were detected in blood.

This clonotype has only a few counts. Its antigen is currently unknown. Authors of the study amplified TCR beta CDR3 regions from RNA transcripts. Primed by the HTBI set, a first-round RT-PCR was run on the TCR CDR3. One entry per CDR3 protein results from TCRdb running MiXCR on the multiplex PCR reads. This table holds roughly 500,000 distinct CDR3 sequences, approximately 48% found once. The CDR3 length is 14 residues. Germline V gene sequence: CDR1 LNHNV, CDR2 YYDKDF (reference sequence). V lost 5 bases to trimming and J lost 2 bases, with 13 bases between them. The J gene is TRBJ2-7, the V gene TRBV15; no clear D gene. This TCR derives from an adult woman with Graves' disease, either hyperthyroidism or ophthalmopathy (not recorded which). Sequenced material: peripheral blood or thyroid tissue (not recorded which). The CDR3 sequence is CATSPREEAYEQYF. DNA for the CDR3: TGTGCCACCAGCCCAAGGGAAGAGGCCTACGAGCAGTACTTC.